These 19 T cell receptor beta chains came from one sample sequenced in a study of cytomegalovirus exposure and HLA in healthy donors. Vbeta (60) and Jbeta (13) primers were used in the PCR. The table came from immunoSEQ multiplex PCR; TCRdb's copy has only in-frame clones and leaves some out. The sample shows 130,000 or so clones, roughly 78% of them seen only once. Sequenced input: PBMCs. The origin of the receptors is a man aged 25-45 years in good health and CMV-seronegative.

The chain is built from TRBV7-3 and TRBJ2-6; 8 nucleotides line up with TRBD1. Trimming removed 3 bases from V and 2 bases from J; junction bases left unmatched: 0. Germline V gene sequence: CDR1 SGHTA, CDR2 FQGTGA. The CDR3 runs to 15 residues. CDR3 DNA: TGTGCCAGCAGCTTCAGGGGGCCTGGGGCCAACGTCCTGACTTTC. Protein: CASSFRGPGANVLTF. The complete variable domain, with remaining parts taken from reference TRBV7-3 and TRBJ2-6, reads GAGVSQTPSNKVTEKGKYVELRCDPISGHTALYWYRQSLGQGPEFLIYFQGTGAADDSGLPNDRFFAVRPEGSVSTLKIQRTERGDSAVYLCASSFRGPGANVLTFGAGSRLTVL.

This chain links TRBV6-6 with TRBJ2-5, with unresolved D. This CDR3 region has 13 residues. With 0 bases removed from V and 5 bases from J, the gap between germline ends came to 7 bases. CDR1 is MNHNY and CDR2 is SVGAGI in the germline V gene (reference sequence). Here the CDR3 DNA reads TGTGCCAGCAGTTACTCCCGGTGGGAGACCCAGTACTTC. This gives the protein CASSYSRWETQYF.

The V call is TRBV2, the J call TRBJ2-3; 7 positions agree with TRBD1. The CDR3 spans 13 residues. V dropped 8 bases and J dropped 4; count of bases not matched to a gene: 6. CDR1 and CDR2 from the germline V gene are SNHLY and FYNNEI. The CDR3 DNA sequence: TGTGCCAGCGTCCAAGGGGGCTCAGATACGCAGTATTTT. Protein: CASVQGGSDTQYF. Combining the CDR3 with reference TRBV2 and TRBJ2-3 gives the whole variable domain EPEVTQTPSHQVTQMGQEVILRCVPISNHLYFYWYRQILGQKVEFLVSFYNNEISEKSEIFDDQFSVERPDGSNFTLKIRSTKLEDSAMYFCASVQGGSDTQYFGPGTRLTVL.

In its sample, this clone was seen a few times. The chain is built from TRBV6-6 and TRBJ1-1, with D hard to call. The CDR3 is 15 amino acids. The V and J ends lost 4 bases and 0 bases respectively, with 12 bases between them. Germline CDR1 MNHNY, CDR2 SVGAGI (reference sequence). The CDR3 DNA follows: TGTGCCAGCAGTTCCTCCCCAGTTATGAACACTGAAGCTTTCTTT. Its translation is CASSSSPVMNTEAFF.

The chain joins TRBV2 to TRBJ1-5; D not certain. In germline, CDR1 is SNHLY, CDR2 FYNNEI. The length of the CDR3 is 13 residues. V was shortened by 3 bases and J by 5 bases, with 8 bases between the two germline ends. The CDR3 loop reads CASSEMADQPQHF. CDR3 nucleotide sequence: TGTGCCAGCAGTGAGATGGCCGATCAGCCCCAGCATTTT.

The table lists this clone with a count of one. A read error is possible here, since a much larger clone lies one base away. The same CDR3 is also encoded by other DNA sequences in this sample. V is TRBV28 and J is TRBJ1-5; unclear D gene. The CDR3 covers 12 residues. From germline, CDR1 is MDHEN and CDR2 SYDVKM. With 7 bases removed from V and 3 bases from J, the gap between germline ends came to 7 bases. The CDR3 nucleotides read TGTGCCAGCATCGGACTCAATCAGCCCCAGCATTTT. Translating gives CASIGLNQPQHF.

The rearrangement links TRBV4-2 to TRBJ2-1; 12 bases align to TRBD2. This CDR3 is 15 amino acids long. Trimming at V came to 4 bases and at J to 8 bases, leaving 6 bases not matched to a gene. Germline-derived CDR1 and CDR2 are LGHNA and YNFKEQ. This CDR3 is CASSPRLAGDHEQFF. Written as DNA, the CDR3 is TGTGCCAGCAGCCCAAGACTAGCGGGAGACCATGAGCAGTTCTTC.

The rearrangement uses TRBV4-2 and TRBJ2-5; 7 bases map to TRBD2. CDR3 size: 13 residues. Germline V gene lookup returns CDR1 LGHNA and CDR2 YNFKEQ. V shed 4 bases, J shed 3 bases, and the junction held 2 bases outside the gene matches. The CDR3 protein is CASSPAGEETQYF. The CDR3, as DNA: TGTGCCAGCAGCCCCGCGGGGGAAGAGACCCAGTACTTC.

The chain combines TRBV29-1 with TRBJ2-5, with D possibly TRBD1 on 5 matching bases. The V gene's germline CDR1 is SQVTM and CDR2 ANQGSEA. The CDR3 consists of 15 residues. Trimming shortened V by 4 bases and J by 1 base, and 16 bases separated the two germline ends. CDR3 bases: TGCAGCGTTGGGTATAGGGCGCAGGGCCAAGAGACCCAGTACTTC. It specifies CSVGYRAQGQETQYF.

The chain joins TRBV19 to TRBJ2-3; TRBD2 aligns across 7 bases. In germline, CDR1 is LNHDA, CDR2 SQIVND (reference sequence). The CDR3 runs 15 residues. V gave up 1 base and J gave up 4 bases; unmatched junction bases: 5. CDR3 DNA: TGTGCCAGTAGTATAGGGGGGGGGTTCTCAGATACGCAGTATTTT. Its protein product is CASSIGGGFSDTQYF.

The CDR3 is CASSQDGRGGLGTEAFF. CDR3 sequence (DNA): TGTGCCAGCAGCCAAGATGGGAGGGGTGGCCTTGGCACTGAAGCTTTCTTT. The rearrangement joins TRBV4-2 to TRBJ1-1; maybe TRBD1 (5 bases). Germline lookup yields CDR1 LGHNA and CDR2 YNFKEQ. The CDR3 covers 17 residues. V dropped 0 bases and J dropped 4 bases, with 18 bases sitting between them.

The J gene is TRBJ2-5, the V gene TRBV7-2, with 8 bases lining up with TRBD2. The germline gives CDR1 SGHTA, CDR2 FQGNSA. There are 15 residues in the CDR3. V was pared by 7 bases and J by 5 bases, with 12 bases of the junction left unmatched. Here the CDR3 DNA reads TGTGCCAGCACCTCGCCGGCGGGAGGAATGGAGACCCAGTACTTC. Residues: CASTSPAGGMETQYF.

This CDR3 reads CATSRDLNRGSGNTIYF. The CDR3 nucleotides read TGTGCCACCAGCAGAGACCTCAACAGGGGATCAGGAAACACCATATATTTT. This chain connects TRBV15 to TRBJ1-3; 7 nucleotides match TRBD1. Per the germline V gene, CDR1 is LNHNV and CDR2 is YYDKDF (reference sequence). V dropped 0 bases and J dropped 4; count of bases not matched to a gene: 9. This CDR3 region has 17 residues. Filled out from reference TRBV15 and TRBJ1-3, the complete variable domain reads DAMVIQNPRYQVTQFGKPVTLSCSQTLNHNVMYWYQQKSSQAPKLLFHYYDKDFNNEADTPDNFQSRRPNTSFCFLDIRSPGLGDTAMYLCATSRDLNRGSGNTIYFGEGSWLTVV.

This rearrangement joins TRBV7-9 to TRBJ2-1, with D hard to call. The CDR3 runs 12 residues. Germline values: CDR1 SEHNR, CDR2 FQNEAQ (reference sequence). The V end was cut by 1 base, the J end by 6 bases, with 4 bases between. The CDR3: CASSLGANEQFF. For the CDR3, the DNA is TGTGCCAGCAGCTTAGGGGCCAATGAGCAGTTCTTC.

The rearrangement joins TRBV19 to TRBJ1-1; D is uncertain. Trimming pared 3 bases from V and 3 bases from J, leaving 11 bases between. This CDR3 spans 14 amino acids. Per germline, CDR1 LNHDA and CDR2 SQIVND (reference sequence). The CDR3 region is CASSIRVWDTEAFF. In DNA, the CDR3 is TGTGCCAGTAGTATCCGGGTTTGGGACACTGAAGCTTTCTTT.

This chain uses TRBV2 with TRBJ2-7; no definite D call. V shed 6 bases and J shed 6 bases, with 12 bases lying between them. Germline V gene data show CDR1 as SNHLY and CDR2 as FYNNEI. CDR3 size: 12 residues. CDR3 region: CASRAPLTEQYF. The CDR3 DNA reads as TGTGCCAGCAGAGCCCCACTAACCGAGCAGTACTTC.

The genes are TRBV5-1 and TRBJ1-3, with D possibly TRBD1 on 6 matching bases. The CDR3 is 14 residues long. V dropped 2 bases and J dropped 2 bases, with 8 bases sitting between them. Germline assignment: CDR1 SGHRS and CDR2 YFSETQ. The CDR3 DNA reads TGCGCCAGCAGCTTCGGACAGCCTGGAAACACCATATATTTT. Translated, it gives CASSFGQPGNTIYF.

The CDR3 DNA reads TGTGCCAGCACCACCAAGCGTAGCGGAAACACCATATATTTT. Translating gives CASTTKRSGNTIYF. The chain links TRBV5-7 to TRBJ1-3; D not certain. TRBV5-7 counts as an open reading frame of uncertain function. The V end was cut by 6 bases, the J end by 4 bases, with 14 bases between. This CDR3 region has 14 residues.

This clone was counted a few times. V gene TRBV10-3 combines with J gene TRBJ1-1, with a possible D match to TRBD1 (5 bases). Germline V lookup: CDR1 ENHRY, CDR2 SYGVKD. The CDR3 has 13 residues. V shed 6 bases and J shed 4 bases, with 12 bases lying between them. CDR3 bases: TGTGCCATCAGCCTACAGGAGGGCACTGAAGCTTTCTTT. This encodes CAISLQEGTEAFF.